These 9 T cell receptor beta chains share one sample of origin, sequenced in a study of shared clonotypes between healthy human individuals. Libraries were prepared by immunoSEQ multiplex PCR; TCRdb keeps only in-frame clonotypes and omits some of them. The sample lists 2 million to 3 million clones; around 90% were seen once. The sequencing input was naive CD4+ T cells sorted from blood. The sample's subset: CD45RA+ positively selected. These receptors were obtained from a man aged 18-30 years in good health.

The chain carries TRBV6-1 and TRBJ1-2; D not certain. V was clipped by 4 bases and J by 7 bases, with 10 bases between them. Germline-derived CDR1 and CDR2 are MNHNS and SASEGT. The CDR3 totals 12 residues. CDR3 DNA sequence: TGTGCCAGCAGTGTGAAAAGGGTTGGCTACACCTTC. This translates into CASSVKRVGYTF.

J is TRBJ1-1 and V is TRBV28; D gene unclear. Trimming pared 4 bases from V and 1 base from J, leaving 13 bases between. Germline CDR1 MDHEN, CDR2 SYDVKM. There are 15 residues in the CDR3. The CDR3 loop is CASSYYGSRNTEAFF. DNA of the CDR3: TGTGCCAGCAGTTATTATGGCTCGAGGAACACTGAAGCTTTCTTT.

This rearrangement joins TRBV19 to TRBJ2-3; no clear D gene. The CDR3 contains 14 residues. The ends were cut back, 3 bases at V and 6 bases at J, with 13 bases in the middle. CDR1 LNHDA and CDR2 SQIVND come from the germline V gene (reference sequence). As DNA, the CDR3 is TGTGCCAGTAGTATCTCCCCGGCTCGGGATACGCAGTATTTT. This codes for CASSISPARDTQYF.

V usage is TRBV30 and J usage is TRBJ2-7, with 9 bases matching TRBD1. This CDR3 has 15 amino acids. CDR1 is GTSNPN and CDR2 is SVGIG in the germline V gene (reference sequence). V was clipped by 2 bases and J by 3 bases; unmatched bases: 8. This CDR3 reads CAWSSRTGAYYEQYF. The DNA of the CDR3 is TGTGCCTGGAGTTCACGGACAGGGGCGTACTACGAGCAGTACTTC.

CDR3 region: CASSQEGWGSSGANVLTF. CDR3 nucleotide sequence: TGCGCCAGCAGCCAAGAAGGCTGGGGGAGCTCTGGGGCCAACGTCCTGACTTTC. The chain employs TRBV4-3 and TRBJ2-6; either TRBD1 or TRBD2 may fit D (5 bases each). CDR1 is LGHNA, CDR2 YSLEER, per germline. With 0 bases removed from V and 0 bases from J, the gap between germline ends came to 12 bases. The CDR3 is 18 amino acids.

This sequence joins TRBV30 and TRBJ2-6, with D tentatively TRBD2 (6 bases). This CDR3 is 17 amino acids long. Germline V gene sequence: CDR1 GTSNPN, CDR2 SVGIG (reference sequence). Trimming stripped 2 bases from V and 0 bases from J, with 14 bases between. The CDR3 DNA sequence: TGTGCCTGGAGTTACGGACTATCCCCCTCTGGGGCCAACGTCCTGACTTTC. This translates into CAWSYGLSPSGANVLTF.

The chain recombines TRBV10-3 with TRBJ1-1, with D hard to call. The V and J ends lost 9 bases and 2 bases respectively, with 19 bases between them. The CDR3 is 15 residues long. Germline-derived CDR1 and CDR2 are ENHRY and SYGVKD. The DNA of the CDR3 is TGTGCCATAGGCCCAGGAAGTACAGCTAACACTGAAGCTTTCTTT. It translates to CAIGPGSTANTEAFF.

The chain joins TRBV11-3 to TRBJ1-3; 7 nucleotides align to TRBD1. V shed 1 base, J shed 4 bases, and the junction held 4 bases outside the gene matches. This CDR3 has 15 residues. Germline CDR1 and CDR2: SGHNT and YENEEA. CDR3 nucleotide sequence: TGTGCCAGCAGCTTAGGAACAGGGGCCGGAAACACCATATATTTT. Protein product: CASSLGTGAGNTIYF.

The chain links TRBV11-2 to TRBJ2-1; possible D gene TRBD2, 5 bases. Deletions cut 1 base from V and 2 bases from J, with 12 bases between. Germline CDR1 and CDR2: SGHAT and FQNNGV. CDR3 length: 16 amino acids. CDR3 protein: CASSLAQRPPYNEQFF. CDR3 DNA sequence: TGTGCCAGCAGCTTAGCCCAGCGGCCCCCCTACAATGAGCAGTTCTTC. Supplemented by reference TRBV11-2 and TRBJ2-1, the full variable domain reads EAGVAQSPRYKIIEKRQSVAFWCNPISGHATLYWYQQILGQGPKLLIQFQNNGVVDDSQLPKDRFSAERLKGVDSTLKIQPAKLEDSAVYLCASSLAQRPPYNEQFFGPGTRLTVL.